The entry below gives a single T cell receptor (beta chain) sequence along with its context. Antigen unknown. A read error is possible here, since a much larger clone lies one base away. No conserved phenylalanine or tryptophan is present at the end of the CDR3, so a read error is the likely explanation. Previously described methods and listed TCR primers were used for bulk TCR libraries. TCRdb reprocessed the PCR reads via MiXCR and lists one record per CDR3 protein. Of nearly 650,000 distinct CDR3 sequences in the sample, 25% were seen once. This entry belongs to a study of molecular identifiers for immune sequencing clone quantification. For the study at large: Replicates split RNA from roughly 21,000 or 96,000 naive CD8 cells five ways, and the researchers sequenced four portions.

Study-wide results and caveats: Identical TCR molecules sharing a barcode could underestimate highly expanded clone sizes. Investigators reportedly could detect spiked Jurkat TCR RNA from one cell among 1.1 million or so naive cells.

The sequence came from a human donor in good health. Some libraries in this study had Jurkat cell RNA spiked in. Sequencing was carried out using naive CD8+ T cells from blood, with Jurkat cell RNA spiked in. Stated subset: FACS-sorted CD8+CD4-CCR7+CD45RA+ naive T cells.

CDR3 nucleotides: TGTGCCAGCAGTCCCCGGGACCCTGAAGCTTTCCTT. Protein sequence: CASSPRDPEAFL. V gene TRBV6-6 combines with J gene TRBJ1-1; D is possibly TRBD1 (5 bases). Germline V lookup: CDR1 MNHNY, CDR2 SVGAGI (reference sequence). This CDR3 contains 12 residues. V was shortened by 5 bases and J by 6 bases, with 10 bases between the two germline ends.